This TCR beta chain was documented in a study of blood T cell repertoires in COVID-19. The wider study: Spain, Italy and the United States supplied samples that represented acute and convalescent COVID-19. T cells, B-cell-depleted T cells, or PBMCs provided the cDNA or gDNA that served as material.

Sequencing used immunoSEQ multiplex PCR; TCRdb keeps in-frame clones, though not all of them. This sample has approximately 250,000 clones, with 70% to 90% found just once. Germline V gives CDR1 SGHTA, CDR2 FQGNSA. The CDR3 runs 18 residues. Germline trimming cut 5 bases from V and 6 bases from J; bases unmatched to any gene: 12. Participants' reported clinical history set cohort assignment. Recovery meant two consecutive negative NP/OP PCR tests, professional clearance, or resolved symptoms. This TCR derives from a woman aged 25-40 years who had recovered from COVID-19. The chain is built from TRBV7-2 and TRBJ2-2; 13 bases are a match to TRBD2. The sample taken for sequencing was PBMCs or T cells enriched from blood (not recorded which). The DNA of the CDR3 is TGTGCCAGCAGCCCCGGACTAGCGGGAGTGGAATTGGCCGGGGAGCTGTTTTTT. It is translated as CASSPGLAGVELAGELFF.